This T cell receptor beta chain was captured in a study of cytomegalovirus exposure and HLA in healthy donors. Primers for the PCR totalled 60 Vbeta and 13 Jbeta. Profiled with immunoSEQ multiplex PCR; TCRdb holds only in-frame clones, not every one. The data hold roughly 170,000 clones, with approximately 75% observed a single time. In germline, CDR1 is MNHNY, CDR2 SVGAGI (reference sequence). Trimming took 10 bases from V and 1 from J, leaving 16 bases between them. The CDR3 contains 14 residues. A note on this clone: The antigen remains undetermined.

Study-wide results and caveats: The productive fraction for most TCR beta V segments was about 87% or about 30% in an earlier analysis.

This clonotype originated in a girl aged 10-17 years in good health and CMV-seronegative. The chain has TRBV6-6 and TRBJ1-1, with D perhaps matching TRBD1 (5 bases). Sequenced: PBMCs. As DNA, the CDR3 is TGTGCCACCGGGGGGACCGCCAAGAACACTGAAGCTTTCTTT. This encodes CATGGTAKNTEAFF.